This T cell receptor (beta chain) derives from a study of PD-1 blockade in classical Hodgkin lymphoma. Study summary: Every 2 weeks, patients had 3 mg/kg nivolumab intravenously.

Trimming removed 7 bases at V and 8 bases at J, with 20 bases between. The CDR3 is 15 amino acids. Germline CDR1 reads SNHLY; CDR2 reads FYNNEI. As for this clone: Its antigen is not known.

Study-level findings and limits: The authors have not defined what causes the repertoire differences, possibly disease activity or prior therapy.

With no exception, relapse followed autologous stem cell transplantation in all patients, and brentuximab vedotin exposure varied. The repertoire was sequenced with immunoSEQ multiplex PCR; TCRdb's copy has only in-frame clones and lacks some. The sample yields approximately 61,000 clones, more than 80% seen once. This specimen consisted of peripheral blood mononuclear cells (PBMCs), obtained at baseline. The chain employs TRBV2 and TRBJ1-4, with D unclear. This receptor was identified in a human donor with classical Hodgkin lymphoma. CDR3 in DNA: TGTGCCAGCAACGCAGAGGGCGGCCAGCGAGAAAAACTGTTTTTT. As protein: CASNAEGGQREKLFF.